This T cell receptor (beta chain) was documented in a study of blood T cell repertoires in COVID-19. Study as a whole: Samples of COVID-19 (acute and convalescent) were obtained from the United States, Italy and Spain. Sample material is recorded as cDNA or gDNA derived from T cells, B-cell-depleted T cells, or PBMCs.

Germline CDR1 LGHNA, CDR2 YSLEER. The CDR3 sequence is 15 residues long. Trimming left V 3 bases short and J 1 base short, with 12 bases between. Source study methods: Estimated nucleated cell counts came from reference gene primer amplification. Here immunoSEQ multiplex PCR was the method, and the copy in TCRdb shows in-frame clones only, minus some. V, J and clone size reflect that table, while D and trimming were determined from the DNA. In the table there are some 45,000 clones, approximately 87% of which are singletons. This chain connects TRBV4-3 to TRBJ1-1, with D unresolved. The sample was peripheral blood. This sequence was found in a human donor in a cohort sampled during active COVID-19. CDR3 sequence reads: CASSQEGGRNTEAFF. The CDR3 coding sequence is TGCGCCAGCAGCCAGGAGGGCGGTAGGAACACTGAAGCTTTCTTT.